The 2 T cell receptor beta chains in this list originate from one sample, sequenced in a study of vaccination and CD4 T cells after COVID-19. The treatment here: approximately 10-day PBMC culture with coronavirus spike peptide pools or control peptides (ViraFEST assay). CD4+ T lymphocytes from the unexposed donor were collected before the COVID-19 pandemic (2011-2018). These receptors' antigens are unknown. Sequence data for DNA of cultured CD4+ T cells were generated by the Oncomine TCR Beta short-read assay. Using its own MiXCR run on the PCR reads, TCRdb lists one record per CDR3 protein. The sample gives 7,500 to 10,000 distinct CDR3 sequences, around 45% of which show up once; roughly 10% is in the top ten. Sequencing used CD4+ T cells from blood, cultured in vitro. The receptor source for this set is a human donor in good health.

The CDR3 sequence: CASSQQGQSYGYTF. DNA of the CDR3: TGTGCCAGTAGTCAGCAGGGGCAGAGCTATGGCTACACCTTC. The chain recombines TRBV19 with TRBJ1-2, with D possibly being TRBD1 (6 bases). The V end was cut by 5 bases, the J end by 4 bases, with 14 bases between. Per the germline V gene, CDR1 is LNHDA and CDR2 is SQIVND (reference sequence). This CDR3 spans 14 amino acids.

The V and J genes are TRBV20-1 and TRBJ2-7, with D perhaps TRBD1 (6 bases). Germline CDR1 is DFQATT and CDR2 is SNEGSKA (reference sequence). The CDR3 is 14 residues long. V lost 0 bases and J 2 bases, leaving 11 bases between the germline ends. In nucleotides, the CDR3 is TGCAGTGCTAGAGATGACAGGACTGCCTACGAGCAGTACTTC. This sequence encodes CSARDDRTAYEQYF.